Below are 18 T cell receptor beta chains sequenced from a single sample in a study of cytomegalovirus exposure and HLA in healthy donors. The PCR made use of 60 Vbeta and 13 Jbeta primers. Repertoires were generated with immunoSEQ multiplex PCR, while TCRdb's copy carries only in-frame clones and drops some. Found here are 150,000 to 190,000 clones, around 74% of them singletons; the top ten hold around 1.4%. What was sequenced was PBMCs. Receptors were obtained from a man younger than 30 in good health and CMV-seronegative.

The rearrangement uses TRBV9 and TRBJ2-5, with TRBD2 matching 9 bases. This CDR3 contains 17 residues. Germline V CDR1 and CDR2: SGDLS, YYNGEE. V trimming: 3 bases; J trimming: 2 bases; junction bases outside the gene matches: 11. The CDR3 reads CASSARGKAGGQETQYF. The CDR3 DNA is TGTGCCAGCAGCGCGAGGGGGAAGGCGGGAGGGCAAGAGACCCAGTACTTC.

The count of this clone is one. The genes are TRBV2 and TRBJ2-1; D unclear. Germline V lookup: CDR1 SNHLY, CDR2 FYNNEI. The CDR3 has 17 amino acids. V lost 1 base and J 1 base, leaving 14 bases between the germline ends. The DNA of the CDR3 is TGTGCCAGCAGTGAAGGGGTTACCCTCAGGTCCTACAATGAGCAGTTCTTC. Translated: CASSEGVTLRSYNEQFF.

For this clone: The sample holds other DNA sequences that translate to the same CDR3. The chain has TRBV10-3 and TRBJ1-3; D gene uncertain. The CDR3 covers 14 residues. Germline CDR1 is ENHRY and CDR2 is SYGVKD. Trimming removed 2 bases at V and 0 bases at J, with 5 bases between. CDR3 in DNA: TGTGCCATCAGTGAGGCCGGCTCTGGAAACACCATATATTTT. Translated: CAISEAGSGNTIYF.

V is TRBV6-1 and J is TRBJ2-3, with a weak D call TRBD2 (7 bases). V was trimmed by 2 bases and J by 6 bases, leaving 18 bases between them. CDR3 length equals 16 residues. Germline V gene data show CDR1 as MNHNS and CDR2 as SASEGT. The CDR3, as DNA: TGTGCCAGCAGTGAATCACGGGGGGCTCTAGTCGATACGCAGTATTTT. Translating gives CASSESRGALVDTQYF.

The chain employs TRBV7-2 and TRBJ2-2, with D perhaps matching TRBD1 (5 bases). The CDR3 is 15 amino acids. Per germline, CDR1 SGHTA and CDR2 FQGNSA. V was cut by 1 base and J by 3 bases, with 9 bases left in between. The DNA of the CDR3 is TGTGCCAGCAGCTTAGTCCAGGGATACACCGGGGAGCTGTTTTTT. It is translated as CASSLVQGYTGELFF.

V and J are TRBV10-3 and TRBJ2-7, with 11 nucleotides matching TRBD2. Germline V gene sequence: CDR1 ENHRY, CDR2 SYGVKD. V shed 4 bases, J shed 2 bases, and the junction held 25 bases outside the gene matches. The CDR3 consists of 22 residues. The CDR3 is CAISGPETGGSGTSGLAYEQYF. The CDR3 coding sequence is TGTGCCATCAGTGGCCCCGAGACAGGGGGATCCGGGACTAGCGGCTTGGCCTACGAGCAGTACTTC.

The chain combines TRBV11-2 with TRBJ2-5; a possible D gene is TRBD2 (7 bases). Germline V gives CDR1 SGHAT, CDR2 FQNNGV. Trimming took off 5 bases at V and 4 bases at J, with 14 bases between the two ends. The length of the CDR3 is 14 residues. The CDR3 loop reads CASSPWGGLETQYF. DNA of the CDR3: TGTGCCAGCAGCCCGTGGGGGGGCTTAGAGACCCAGTACTTC.

The rearrangement joins TRBV25-1 to TRBJ2-1; possibly TRBD1 for D (5 bases). This CDR3 spans 17 amino acids. Trimming stripped 6 bases from V and 5 bases from J, with 23 bases between. Germline V gene lookup returns CDR1 MGHDK and CDR2 SYGVNS. CDR3 loop: CASSLGAASSLDNEQFF. In DNA form, the CDR3 reads TGTGCCAGCAGCCTAGGGGCGGCCTCAAGCCTGGACAATGAGCAGTTCTTC.

V is TRBV7-6 and J is TRBJ1-1; TRBD1 aligns across 8 bases. V lost 5 bases, J lost 5 bases, and 10 bases stayed unmatched. Germline V gives CDR1 SGHVS, CDR2 FNYEAQ. The CDR3 extends over 15 amino acids. The CDR3 nucleotides read TGTGCCAGCAGCCCCCTTCAGGGGGCAGGGACTGAAGCTTTCTTT. Residues: CASSPLQGAGTEAFF.

This clone has just one count. At the DNA level, this CDR3 is encoded by other sequences in the same sample as well. The V and J genes are TRBV7-2 and TRBJ2-7; possible D gene TRBD1, 5 bases. Per germline, CDR1 SGHTA and CDR2 FQGNSA. V dropped 4 bases and J dropped 4 bases, with 8 bases sitting between them. The CDR3 length is 12 residues. The CDR3 is CASSSQGYEQYF. In DNA, the CDR3 is TGTGCCAGCAGCTCGCAGGGATACGAGCAGTACTTC.

The V and J genes are TRBV5-5 and TRBJ2-7, with TRBD1 matching over 7 bases. CDR1 is SGHKS and CDR2 is YYEKEE in the germline V gene (reference sequence). V was clipped by 2 bases and J by 3 bases; unmatched bases: 11. The CDR3 has 16 residues. DNA of the CDR3: TGTGCCAGCAGCTTAATCAGACAGGGACCCTACTACGAGCAGTACTTC. Translating it yields CASSLIRQGPYYEQYF.

The chain combines TRBV9 with TRBJ2-2, with 16 bases identical to TRBD2. This CDR3 has 19 residues. Unmatched junction bases numbered 9, after V lost 3 bases and J lost 4 bases. Germline V lookup: CDR1 SGDLS, CDR2 YYNGEE. The CDR3 here is CASSGGTSGRESTTGELFF. Written as DNA, the CDR3 is TGTGCCAGCAGCGGCGGGACTAGCGGGAGGGAGTCAACCACCGGGGAGCTGTTTTTT.

The genes are TRBV2 and TRBJ1-5; perhaps TRBD1 as D (6 bases). Germline V gives CDR1 SNHLY, CDR2 FYNNEI. The V and J ends lost 7 bases and 7 bases respectively, with 11 bases between them. The CDR3 spans 12 residues. This CDR3 reads CASMAGDQPQHF. The CDR3 bases are TGTGCCAGCATGGCAGGGGACCAGCCCCAGCATTTT.

This chain connects TRBV7-9 to TRBJ1-1; 7 nucleotides agree with TRBD1. Germline V gene lookup returns CDR1 SEHNR and CDR2 FQNEAQ (reference sequence). The CDR3 is made up of 13 amino acids. V was clipped by 4 bases and J by 5 bases; unmatched bases: 4. CDR3 sequence (DNA): TGTGCCAGCAGCTATACAGGGGATACTGAAGCTTTCTTT. The encoded protein is CASSYTGDTEAFF.

The CDR3 protein is CASSLGTAGELFF. In DNA form, the CDR3 reads TGTGCCAGCAGTCTCGGGACAGCCGGGGAGCTGTTTTTT. This chain links TRBV6-5 with TRBJ2-2; TRBD1 agrees at 7 bases. Germline CDR1 MNHEY, CDR2 SVGAGI. The trim removed 5 bases at V and 6 bases at J, leaving 3 bases unmatched. This CDR3 region has 13 residues.

CDR3 protein: CASSQEWTVFNYGYTF. CDR3 nucleotides: TGCGCCAGCAGCCAAGAGTGGACAGTGTTTAACTATGGCTACACCTTC. The chain employs TRBV4-3 and TRBJ1-2; D may be TRBD1 (6 bases). V was trimmed by 0 bases and J by 1 base, leaving 12 bases between them. The CDR3 runs 16 residues. The germline CDR1 and CDR2 sequences are LGHNA and YSLEER.

V and J are TRBV7-6 and TRBJ2-5, with D maybe TRBD1 (6 bases). With 1 base removed from V and 5 bases from J, the gap between germline ends came to 14 bases. The CDR3 length is 15 residues. Looked up from germline, CDR1 is SGHVS and CDR2 is FNYEAQ. The CDR3: CASSLGYRVMETQYF. The CDR3 DNA reads TGTGCCAGCAGCTTAGGTTACAGGGTGATGGAGACCCAGTACTTC.

This chain links TRBV5-1 with TRBJ2-6, with D hard to call. There are 15 residues in the CDR3. The V and J ends lost 4 bases and 1 base respectively, with 9 bases between them. Germline values: CDR1 SGHRS, CDR2 YFSETQ. CDR3 region: CASSQPESGANVLTF. The CDR3 bases are TGCGCCAGCAGCCAACCGGAGTCTGGGGCCAACGTCCTGACTTTC.